What follows is one T cell receptor beta chain and its context. Other DNA sequences in this specimen translate into the identical CDR3. Profiling relied on immunoSEQ multiplex PCR, and the TCRdb table lists in-frame clones only, not all of them. Among around 180,000 clones, approximately 83% were seen once, and the ten largest hold roughly 9.8%. The data were obtained in a study of blood T cell repertoires in COVID-19. The CDR3 is made up of 15 amino acids. V was shortened by 1 base and J by 1 base, with 8 bases between the two germline ends. The germline V gene has CDR1 SGHTA and CDR2 FQGNSA. This receptor was identified in a human donor with active or convalescent COVID-19. The donor label of this sample is uncertain. The sequencing sample was made of peripheral blood. This chain connects TRBV7-2 to TRBJ1-5, with a weak D call TRBD1 (5 bases). Here the CDR3 reads CASSLGGLSNQPQHF. In DNA form, the CDR3 reads TGTGCCAGCAGCTTAGGGGGACTGAGCAATCAGCCCCAGCATTTT.